One and the same sample provided the 15 T cell receptor beta chains below, sequenced in a study of shared clonotypes between healthy human individuals. Sequenced by immunoSEQ multiplex PCR; TCRdb stores in-frame clones only, minus some. The sample includes 75,000 to 100,000 clones, around half of them seen just once. Material: PBMCs. The receptors shown here come from a woman between 40 and 50 years old in good health. Some clones in this sample may be carry-over from other donors' samples.

V usage is TRBV4-3 and J usage is TRBJ2-6; D call uncertain. The CDR3 contains 18 residues. Trimming stripped 1 base from V and 0 bases from J, with 13 bases between. Germline CDR1 is LGHNA and CDR2 is YSLEER. This CDR3 is CASSQVYGQSSGANVLTF. The CDR3 region has the DNA TGCGCCAGCAGCCAAGTCTATGGGCAGAGCTCTGGGGCCAACGTCCTGACTTTC.

This clone was seen ten or more times. The chain uses TRBV11-2 and TRBJ2-7, with D hard to call. CDR3 length: 14 residues. The germline V gene has CDR1 SGHAT and CDR2 FQNNGV. V dropped 1 base and J dropped 2 bases, with 9 bases sitting between them. This CDR3 is CASSLVVPAYEQYF. DNA for the CDR3: TGTGCCAGCAGCTTAGTCGTCCCGGCCTACGAGCAGTACTTC.

This clone has a count of ten or more. The chain joins TRBV5-4 to TRBJ1-2, with TRBD1 identical over 8 bases. The trim removed 0 bases at V and 5 bases at J, leaving 3 bases unmatched. Germline values: CDR1 SGHNT, CDR2 YYREEE (reference sequence). There are 14 residues in the CDR3. CDR3 sequence (DNA): TGTGCCAGCAGCTTGGGGACAGGGAGGTATGGCTACACCTTC. This translates into CASSLGTGRYGYTF.

This clone was found once. The chain carries TRBV29-1 and TRBJ2-7; TRBD1 aligns across 7 bases. Germline CDR1 is SQVTM and CDR2 is ANQGSEA. This CDR3 region has 13 residues. V shed 5 bases and J 6 bases; nucleotides not matched to a gene: 10. CDR3 in amino acids: CSVIKTGSSEQYF. The CDR3 bases are TGCAGCGTTATAAAGACAGGGAGTAGCGAGCAGTACTTC.

There are many counts of this clone. V gene TRBV27 combines with J gene TRBJ1-4; 9 bases line up with TRBD1. From germline, CDR1 is MNHEY and CDR2 SMNVEV (reference sequence). The CDR3 loop spans 17 amino acids. Trimming took 7 bases from V and 2 from J; bases not matched to a gene: 11. CDR3 region: CASTLSGQGFTNEKLFF. In DNA, the CDR3 is TGTGCCAGCACCTTATCGGGACAGGGATTCACTAATGAAAAACTGTTTTTT.

CDR3 DNA sequence: TGCGCCAGCAGCTTGTCGTATGATCAGCCCCAGCATTTT. Protein product: CASSLSYDQPQHF. The V and J genes are TRBV5-1 and TRBJ1-5, with no clear D. Germline V gives CDR1 SGHRS, CDR2 YFSETQ. The CDR3 has 13 amino acids. Trimming cost V 1 base and J 5 bases, with 7 bases left between them.

This clone came up a few times. The J gene is TRBJ1-5, the V gene TRBV25-1; D unclear. V lost 4 bases and J 4 bases, leaving 8 bases between the germline ends. The CDR3 length is 13 residues. In germline, CDR1 is MGHDK, CDR2 SYGVNS. Here the CDR3 reads CASSATGNQPQHF. In DNA form, the CDR3 reads TGTGCCAGCAGTGCGACGGGTAATCAGCCCCAGCATTTT. Drawing the rest from reference TRBV25-1 and TRBJ1-5, the complete variable domain is EADIYQTPRYLVIGTGKKITLECSQTMGHDKMYWYQQDPGMELHLIHYSYGVNSTEKGDLSSESTVSRIRTEHFPLTLESARPSHTSQYLCASSATGNQPQHFGDGTRLSIL.

The rearrangement links TRBV5-4 to TRBJ2-5; D remains ambiguous. Trimming removed 0 bases at V and 5 bases at J, with 5 bases between. The germline V gene encodes CDR1 SGHNT and CDR2 YYREEE (reference sequence). There are 12 residues in the CDR3. This chain's CDR3 is CASSLDAETQYF. The DNA of the CDR3 is TGTGCCAGCAGCTTGGACGCCGAGACCCAGTACTTC.

This clone has more than one count but fewer than ten. The chain is built from TRBV7-9 and TRBJ2-1; TRBD2 is a possible D gene (5 bases). V was pared by 5 bases and J by 8 bases, with 7 bases between. CDR3 length equals 11 residues. Germline lookup yields CDR1 SEHNR and CDR2 FQNEAQ (reference sequence). This CDR3 reads CASSPGDEQFF. CDR3 coding DNA: TGTGCCAGCAGCCCCGGGGATGAGCAGTTCTTC.

This clone showed up many times. The genes are TRBV7-9 and TRBJ2-7; TRBD2 agrees at 8 bases. This CDR3 contains 15 residues. After removal of 5 bases from V and 0 bases from J, the junction contained 6 bases not matched to a gene. Germline V gives CDR1 SEHNR, CDR2 FQNEAQ (reference sequence). The CDR3 reads CASSPSGLSSYEQYF. As DNA, the CDR3 is TGTGCCAGCAGCCCTAGCGGGTTGAGCTCCTACGAGCAGTACTTC.

This clone was detected only a few times. Other DNA sequences of this sample code for an identical CDR3. This rearrangement joins TRBV30 to TRBJ2-3, with TRBD1 as a possible D gene (5 bases). The CDR3 totals 14 residues. The germline CDR1 and CDR2 sequences are GTSNPN and SVGIG (reference sequence). V lost 2 bases and J lost 5, with 14 bases in between. The DNA of the CDR3 is TGTGCCTGGAGTTTTGGGGCCCTAGGAGATACGCAGTATTTT. Its protein is CAWSFGALGDTQYF.

CDR3 protein: CASSIDGTVGEQYF. The DNA of the CDR3 is TGTGCCAGTAGTATAGATGGGACGGTGGGCGAGCAGTACTTC. The J gene is TRBJ2-5, the V gene TRBV19; D may match TRBD1 or TRBD2 (5 bases each). With the DNA end fitting TRBJ2-7 better, the J assignment may be wrong. This CDR3 has 14 residues. Germline V gene lookup returns CDR1 LNHDA and CDR2 SQIVND (reference sequence).

This clone was seen only a few times. The chain uses TRBV5-8 and TRBJ2-7; TRBD1 might be the D (5 bases). This CDR3 spans 14 amino acids. With 2 bases removed from V and 5 bases from J, the gap between germline ends came to 14 bases. Per germline, CDR1 SGHTS and CDR2 YDEGEE. CDR3 bases: TGTGCCAGCAGCTTAGGGGCAGGACCGGACGAGCAGTACTTC. Protein product: CASSLGAGPDEQYF.

V gene TRBV30 combines with J gene TRBJ2-5, with TRBD1 as a possible D gene (6 bases). The J call is in doubt because the DNA end fits TRBJ2-7 better. This CDR3 has 14 residues. Germline V gene lookup returns CDR1 GTSNPN and CDR2 SVGIG (reference sequence). CDR3 protein: CAWSYHRDLGEQYF. The CDR3 DNA sequence: TGTGCCTGGAGTTACCACAGGGATTTGGGCGAGCAGTACTTC.

This clone showed up just a few times. The rearrangement uses TRBV30 and TRBJ1-1; D is unclear. Germline V gene lookup returns CDR1 GTSNPN and CDR2 SVGIG (reference sequence). This CDR3 is 12 amino acids long. Trimming left V 5 bases short and J 4 bases short, with 11 bases between. CDR3: CAWGALGTEAFF. The CDR3 DNA reads as TGTGCCTGGGGCGCCTTGGGCACTGAAGCTTTCTTT.